Below are 23 T cell receptor beta chains sequenced from a single sample in a study of blood T cell repertoires in COVID-19. The table came from immunoSEQ multiplex PCR; TCRdb's copy has only in-frame clones and leaves some out. The sample has approximately 170,000 clones; 70% to 90% are singletons. Sequencing was performed on peripheral blood. Receptor source: a man between 35 and 55 years old who had recovered from COVID-19.

The chain couples TRBV19 to TRBJ1-4; no reliable D call. CDR1 and CDR2 from the germline V gene are LNHDA and SQIVND (reference sequence). V was clipped by 3 bases and J by 0 bases, with 11 bases between them. The CDR3 is 16 residues long. The DNA of the CDR3 is TGTGCCAGTAGTATGGAGAGCCCTCCAACTAATGAAAAACTGTTTTTT. As protein: CASSMESPPTNEKLFF.

This clone appeared a single time. The CDR3 loop reads CASSLGPSNEQFF. Written as DNA, the CDR3 is TGTGCCAGCAGCTTAGGGCCAAGCAATGAGCAGTTCTTC. The J gene is TRBJ2-1, the V gene TRBV11-3; D uncertain. Trimming took off 1 base at V and 6 bases at J, with 7 bases between the two ends. Germline CDR1 and CDR2: SGHNT and YENEEA. The CDR3 sequence is 13 residues long.

This clone appeared a few times. The V and J genes are TRBV25-1 and TRBJ1-1; weak D call: TRBD1 (6 bases). Trimming shortened V by 9 bases and J by 1 base, and 15 bases separated the two germline ends. The CDR3 has 14 amino acids. CDR1 and CDR2 (germline): MGHDK, SYGVNS. CDR3 nucleotides: TGTGCCAGTTTCAAAGGGGGGGCGAACACTGAAGCTTTCTTT. Encoded protein: CASFKGGANTEAFF.

V gene TRBV12-3 or TRBV12-4 combines with J gene TRBJ1-1; D remains ambiguous. The CDR3 runs to 12 residues. Trimming shortened V by 3 bases and J by 3 bases, and 5 bases separated the two germline ends. The DNA for the CDR3 is TGTGCCAGCAGTTTCCGGTACACTGAAGCTTTCTTT. This gives the protein CASSFRYTEAFF.

The chain's CDR3 is CASSAGYNYGYTF. The CDR3 nucleotides are TGTGCCAGCAGCGCCGGGTACAACTATGGCTACACCTTC. This chain links TRBV11-3 with TRBJ1-2, with D unresolved. V was trimmed by 5 bases and J by 2 bases, leaving 9 bases between them. The CDR3 is 13 residues long. Germline V lookup: CDR1 SGHNT, CDR2 YENEEA.

The rearrangement joins TRBV29-1 to TRBJ2-7; 10 bases line up with TRBD1. Looked up from germline, CDR1 is SQVTM and CDR2 is ANQGSEA. The CDR3 extends over 14 amino acids. The J segment lost 5 bases and the V segment lost 6 bases, leaving 10 bases of the junction unmatched. In DNA, the CDR3 is TGCAGCGTGACTCCCGGGACAGGGGACCACGAGCAGTACTTC. Its translation: CSVTPGTGDHEQYF.

The CDR3 coding sequence is TGCGCCAGCAGCTTCTTATCAGGACAGGGTGTCAATGAGCAGTTCTTC. This gives the protein CASSFLSGQGVNEQFF. The V call is TRBV5-1, the J call TRBJ2-1, with 8 bases identical to TRBD1. Germline V gene sequence: CDR1 SGHRS, CDR2 YFSETQ. This CDR3 spans 16 amino acids. V gave up 2 bases and J gave up 6 bases; unmatched junction bases: 10.

V gene TRBV7-8 combines with J gene TRBJ2-3; D not resolved. This CDR3 contains 14 residues. The germline V and J ends were trimmed by 4 bases and 4 bases, with 12 bases remaining between them. In germline, CDR1 is SGHVS, CDR2 FQNEAQ. The CDR3 protein is CASSSPTFADTQYF. CDR3 nucleotide sequence: TGTGCCAGCAGCTCGCCCACTTTCGCAGATACGCAGTATTTT.

The chain's CDR3 is CASSSTDRAWADEQFF. In DNA form, the CDR3 reads TGTGCCAGCAGTTCTACGGACAGGGCCTGGGCTGATGAGCAGTTCTTC. This sequence joins TRBV11-3 and TRBJ2-1, with TRBD1 matching 8 bases. V was clipped by 6 bases and J by 8 bases; unmatched bases: 15. The length of the CDR3 is 16 residues. CDR1 and CDR2 (germline): SGHNT, YENEEA.

The rearrangement links TRBV6-1 to TRBJ1-1; tentatively, D is TRBD1 (5 bases). The CDR3 has 12 amino acids. V lost 0 bases, J lost 13 bases, and 12 bases lay in between. Germline assignment: CDR1 MNHNS and CDR2 SASEGT. The CDR3 loop reads CASSEAWRRGFF. The CDR3 coding sequence is TGTGCCAGCAGTGAAGCCTGGCGGAGGGGTTTCTTT.

This clone was counted once. The chain's CDR3 is CASSWDRGSPLHF. CDR3 coding DNA: TGTGCCAGCAGTTGGGACAGGGGTTCACCCCTCCACTTT. V is TRBV27 and J is TRBJ1-6, with 10 positions matching TRBD1. V gave up 4 bases and J gave up 9 bases; unmatched junction bases: 0. Germline-derived CDR1 and CDR2 are MNHEY and SMNVEV (reference sequence). The CDR3 sequence is 13 residues long.

The CDR3 DNA is TGTGCCTGGAGTTCTCCCTTCGACAATACTAATGAAAAACTGTTTTTT. It encodes CAWSSPFDNTNEKLFF. The chain employs TRBV30 and TRBJ1-4, with D uncertain. CDR1 and CDR2 from the germline V gene are GTSNPN and SVGIG (reference sequence). This CDR3 region has 16 residues. V was cut by 2 bases and J by 2 bases, with 15 bases left in between.

This clone was recorded once. The gene calls are TRBV6-5 and TRBJ2-5; possible D gene TRBD2, 5 bases. The germline V and J ends were trimmed by 4 bases and 1 base, with 13 bases remaining between them. The germline gives CDR1 MNHEY, CDR2 SVGAGI. This CDR3 has 15 residues. CDR3 in DNA: TGTGCCAGCAGTTGGGGTAGCGAAAGCCAAGAGACCCAGTACTTC. Residues: CASSWGSESQETQYF.

Only one count was recorded for this clone. V gene TRBV10-1 combines with J gene TRBJ2-5; the D gene is possibly TRBD1 (6 bases). The CDR3 covers 13 residues. Germline V CDR1 and CDR2: WNHNN, SYGVQD (reference sequence). The V and J ends lost 10 bases and 2 bases respectively, with 14 bases between them. The CDR3 DNA is TGCGCCATGTCCTGGACAGCTCAAGAGACCCAGTACTTC. Translation gives CAMSWTAQETQYF.

The chain links TRBV4-2 to TRBJ1-3; tentatively, D is TRBD1 (6 bases). The CDR3 has 15 amino acids. CDR1 is LGHNA and CDR2 is YNFKEQ in the germline V gene. The germline V and J ends were trimmed by 1 base and 0 bases, with 7 bases remaining between them. The CDR3 protein is CASSQVTGSGNTIYF. The CDR3 DNA follows: TGTGCCAGCAGCCAAGTGACAGGCTCTGGAAACACCATATATTTT.

The chain links TRBV6-6 to TRBJ2-3, with 8 bases fitting TRBD1. J lost 0 bases, V lost 5 bases, and 4 bases had no gene match. This CDR3 has 15 amino acids. The germline V gene has CDR1 MNHNY and CDR2 SVGAGI (reference sequence). DNA for the CDR3: TGTGCCAGCAGTCAGGGGGCAGGTAGCACAGATACGCAGTATTTT. Protein: CASSQGAGSTDTQYF.

This chain uses TRBV7-9 with TRBJ1-1; possible D gene TRBD1, 6 bases. The germline gives CDR1 SEHNR, CDR2 FQNEAQ (reference sequence). V lost 2 bases, J lost 4 bases, and 11 bases lay in between. The CDR3 totals 14 residues. The CDR3 is CASSLLAGVTEAFF. CDR3 DNA: TGTGCCAGCAGCTTACTCGCAGGGGTCACTGAAGCTTTCTTT.

This clone was counted a single time. The chain combines TRBV5-5 with TRBJ2-2; 7 nucleotides agree with TRBD2. V was clipped by 4 bases and J by 5 bases; unmatched bases: 11. The CDR3 sequence is 16 residues long. Germline assignment: CDR1 SGHKS and CDR2 YYEKEE (reference sequence). The CDR3 loop is CASSPLRGGDTGELFF. The CDR3 DNA reads TGTGCCAGCAGCCCACTTCGCGGGGGAGATACCGGGGAGCTGTTTTTT.

The chain employs TRBV30 and TRBJ2-5; D possibly corresponds to TRBD2 (7 bases). The V gene's germline CDR1 is GTSNPN and CDR2 SVGIG (reference sequence). The ends were cut back, 5 bases at V and 5 bases at J, with 15 bases in the middle. CDR3 size: 13 residues. The CDR3 reads CAWGSGGAETQYF. The CDR3 nucleotides are TGTGCCTGGGGTTCGGGGGGCGCGGAGACCCAGTACTTC.

V is TRBV18 and J is TRBJ2-1; possibly TRBD2 for D (5 bases). The CDR3 covers 13 residues. Trimming shortened V by 2 bases and J by 8 bases, and 10 bases separated the two germline ends. CDR1 is KGHSH, CDR2 LQKENI, per germline. The CDR3 loop is CASSPREHYEQFF. The CDR3 region has the DNA TGTGCCAGCTCACCAAGGGAGCACTATGAGCAGTTCTTC. The full variable domain, in which reference TRBV18 and TRBJ2-1 provide the parts outside the CDR3, is NAGVMQNPRHLVRRRGQEARLRCSPMKGHSHVYWYRQLPEEGLKFMVYLQKENIIDESGMPKERFSAEFPKEGPSILRIQQVVRGDSAAYFCASSPREHYEQFFGPGTRLTVL.

This clone was counted a single time. This sequence joins TRBV28 and TRBJ2-3; tentative D call: TRBD2 (6 bases). The CDR3 is made up of 17 amino acids. Trimming shortened V by 8 bases and J by 3 bases, and 24 bases separated the two germline ends. Germline V gives CDR1 MDHEN, CDR2 SYDVKM. The CDR3 nucleotides read TGTGCCAGCCGAGTCGCTTCAGGTCAAGCGGGTACAGATACGCAGTATTTT. Amino acids: CASRVASGQAGTDTQYF.

This clone was counted a single time. This chain connects TRBV4-3 to TRBJ2-1, with 9 bases aligning to TRBD1. Germline V gives CDR1 LGHNA, CDR2 YSLEER. V was pared by 1 base and J by 6 bases, with 4 bases of the junction left unmatched. This CDR3 is built from 15 residues. This chain's CDR3 is CASSQVGTGSNEQFF. In DNA form, the CDR3 reads TGCGCCAGCAGCCAAGTGGGGACAGGGAGCAATGAGCAGTTCTTC.

The chain recombines TRBV28 with TRBJ2-5, with 8 bases aligning to TRBD2. Germline CDR1 is MDHEN and CDR2 is SYDVKM. Losses at the gene ends were 8 bases for V and 6 bases for J; bases not matched to a gene: 14. The CDR3 sequence is 15 residues long. The CDR3 DNA reads TGTGCCAGCGTCGGAAGCGGGAGAGTGGAACAGACCCAGTACTTC. As protein: CASVGSGRVEQTQYF.